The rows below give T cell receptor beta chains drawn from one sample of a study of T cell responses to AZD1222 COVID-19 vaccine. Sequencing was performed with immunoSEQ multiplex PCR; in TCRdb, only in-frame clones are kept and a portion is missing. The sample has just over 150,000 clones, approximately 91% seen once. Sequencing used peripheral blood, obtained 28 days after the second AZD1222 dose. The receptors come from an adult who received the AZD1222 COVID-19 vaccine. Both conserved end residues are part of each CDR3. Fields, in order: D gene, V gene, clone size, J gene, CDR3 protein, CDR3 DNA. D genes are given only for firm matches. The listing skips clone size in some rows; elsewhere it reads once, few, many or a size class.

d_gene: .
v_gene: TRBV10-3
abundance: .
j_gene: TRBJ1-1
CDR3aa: CAISDGLLNTEAFF
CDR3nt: TGTGCCATCAGTGATGGACTTTTGAACACTGAAGCTTTCTTT

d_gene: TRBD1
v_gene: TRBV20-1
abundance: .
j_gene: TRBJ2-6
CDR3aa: CSASQGATSGANVLTF
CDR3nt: TGCAGTGCTAGTCAGGGGGCAACCTCTGGGGCCAACGTCCTGACTTTC

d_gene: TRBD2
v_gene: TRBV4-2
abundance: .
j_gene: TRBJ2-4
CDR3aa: CASSQPPLADKNIQYF
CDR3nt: TGTGCCAGCAGCCAACCCCCCCTAGCGGATAAAAACATTCAGTACTTC

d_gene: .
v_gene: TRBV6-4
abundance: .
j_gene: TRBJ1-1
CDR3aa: CASSDTAGADEAFF
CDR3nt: TGTGCCAGCAGTGACACTGCAGGGGCTGATGAAGCTTTCTTT

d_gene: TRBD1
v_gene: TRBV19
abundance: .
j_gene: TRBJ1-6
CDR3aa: CASRGEGARNNSPLHF
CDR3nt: TGTGCCAGTAGAGGGGAGGGGGCGCGAAATAATTCACCCCTCCACTTT

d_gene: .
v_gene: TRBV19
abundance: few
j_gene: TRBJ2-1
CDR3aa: CASSISPNPVEQFF
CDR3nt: TGTGCCAGTAGTATCTCTCCCAATCCCGTTGAGCAGTTCTTC

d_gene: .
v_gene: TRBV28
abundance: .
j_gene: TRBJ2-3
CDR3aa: CASSFRDFYTDTQYF
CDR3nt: TGTGCCAGCAGTTTCCGGGACTTTTACACAGATACGCAGTATTTT

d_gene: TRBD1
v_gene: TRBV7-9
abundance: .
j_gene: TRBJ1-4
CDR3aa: CASSANRGRVEKLFF
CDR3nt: TGTGCCAGCAGTGCGAACAGGGGGCGGGTTGAAAAACTGTTTTTT

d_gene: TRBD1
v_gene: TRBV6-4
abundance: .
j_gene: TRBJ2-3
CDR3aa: CASSEQGATDTQYF
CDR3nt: TGTGCCAGCAGTGAACAGGGGGCAACAGATACGCAGTATTTT

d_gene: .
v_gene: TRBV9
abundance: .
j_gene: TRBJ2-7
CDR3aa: CASSVSDNGYYEQYF
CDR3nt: TGTGCCAGCAGCGTAAGTGACAACGGTTACTACGAGCAGTACTTC

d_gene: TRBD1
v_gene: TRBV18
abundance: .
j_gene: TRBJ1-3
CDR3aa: CASSQGQGRSGNTIYF
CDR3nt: TGTGCCAGCTCACAGGGACAGGGCCGCTCTGGAAACACCATATATTTT

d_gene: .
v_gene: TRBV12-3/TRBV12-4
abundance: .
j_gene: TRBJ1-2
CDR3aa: CASSLKRAYGYTF
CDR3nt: TGTGCCAGCAGTTTGAAAAGGGCCTATGGCTACACCTTC

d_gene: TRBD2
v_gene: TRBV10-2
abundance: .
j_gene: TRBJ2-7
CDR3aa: CASSRGLAHEQYF
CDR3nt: TGCGCCAGCAGTCGTGGACTAGCCCACGAGCAGTACTTC

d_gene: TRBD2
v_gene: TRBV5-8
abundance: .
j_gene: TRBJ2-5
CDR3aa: CASSLRSTSGRETQYF
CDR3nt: TGTGCCAGCAGCTTGAGGTCGACTAGCGGGCGAGAGACCCAGTACTTC

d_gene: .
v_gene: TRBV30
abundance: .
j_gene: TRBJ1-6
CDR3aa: CAWTPQPGPNSPLHF
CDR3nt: TGTGCCTGGACCCCTCAGCCGGGACCAAATTCACCCCTCCACTTT

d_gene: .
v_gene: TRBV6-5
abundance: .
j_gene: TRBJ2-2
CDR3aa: CASSPFNTGELFF
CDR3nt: TGTGCCAGCTCCCCATTTAACACCGGGGAGCTGTTTTTT

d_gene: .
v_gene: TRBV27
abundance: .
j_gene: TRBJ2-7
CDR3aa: CASSNLGLSYEQYF
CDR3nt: TGTGCCAGCAGTAACTTGGGACTCTCTTACGAGCAGTACTTC

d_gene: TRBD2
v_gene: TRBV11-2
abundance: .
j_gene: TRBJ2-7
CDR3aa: CATRGLAPSEQYF
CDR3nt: TGTGCCACCCGGGGACTAGCGCCGAGCGAGCAGTACTTC

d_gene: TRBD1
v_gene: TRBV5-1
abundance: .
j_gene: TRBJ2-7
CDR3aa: CASSLVGGASYEQYF
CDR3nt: TGCGCCAGCAGCTTGGTAGGGGGCGCGTCCTACGAGCAGTACTTC

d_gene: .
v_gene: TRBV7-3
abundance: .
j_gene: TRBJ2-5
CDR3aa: CASSRGGTQETQYF
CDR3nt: TGTGCCAGCAGCCGAGGAGGAACCCAAGAGACCCAGTACTTC

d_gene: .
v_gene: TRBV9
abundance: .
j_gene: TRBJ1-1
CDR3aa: CASSVGGENTEAFF
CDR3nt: TGTGCCAGCAGCGTAGGTGGGGAGAACACTGAAGCTTTCTTT

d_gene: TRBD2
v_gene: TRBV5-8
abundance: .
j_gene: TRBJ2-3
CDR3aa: CASSLTSGGEDTQYF
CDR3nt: TGTGCCAGCAGCTTGACTAGCGGTGGCGAGGATACGCAGTATTTT

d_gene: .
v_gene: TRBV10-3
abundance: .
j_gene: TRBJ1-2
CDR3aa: CAISDEADVYYGYTF
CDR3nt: TGTGCCATCAGTGATGAGGCGGATGTTTATTATGGCTACACCTTC

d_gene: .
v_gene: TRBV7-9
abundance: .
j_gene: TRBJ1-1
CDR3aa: CASSLHEGTEAFF
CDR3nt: TGTGCCAGCAGCTTGCACGAGGGGACTGAAGCTTTCTTT

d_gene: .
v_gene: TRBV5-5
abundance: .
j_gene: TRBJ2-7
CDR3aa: CASSLESPVHEQYF
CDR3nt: TGTGCCAGCAGCTTGGAGTCGCCAGTCCACGAGCAGTACTTC

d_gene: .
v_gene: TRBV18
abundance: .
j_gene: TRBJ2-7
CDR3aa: CASSPGPHSYEQYF
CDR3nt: TGTGCCAGCTCACCGGGCCCGCACTCCTACGAGCAGTACTTC